This T cell receptor (beta chain) was captured by sequencing in a study of T cell responses to AZD1222 COVID-19 vaccine. This CDR3 is 14 amino acids long. Trimming cost V 7 bases and J 7 bases; bases outside gene matches: 8. Germline CDR1 is SEHNR and CDR2 is FQNEAQ (reference sequence). The method was immunoSEQ multiplex PCR; TCRdb's version includes in-frame clones alone and lacks a portion of them. The sample consists of 150,000 to 200,000 clones, about 94% of them appearing once. This receptor was taken from an adult in good health. Sequenced material: peripheral blood, taken on day 0 of AZD1222 vaccination. The V call is TRBV7-9, the J call TRBJ2-2; 8 bases agree with TRBD1. For the CDR3, the DNA is TGTGCCAGCATCGATGGACAGGGTGGCGGGGAGCTGTTTTTT. Translated, it gives CASIDGQGGGELFF.